This T cell receptor beta chain was documented in a study of T cell clonotyping in hematopoietic cell transplantation. Concerning this clone: Its antigen remains unidentified.

General observations from the study: CD4 and CD8 repertoire contributions could not be separated without sorting.

Libraries were prepared by immunoSEQ multiplex PCR; TCRdb keeps only in-frame clonotypes and omits some of them. Of about 6,700 clones in the sample, around 37% were seen once. The CDR3 is made up of 16 amino acids. Trimming pared 3 bases from V and 3 bases from J, leaving 16 bases between. Germline CDR1 is LNHNV and CDR2 is YYDKDF (reference sequence). The TCR was taken from a female patient aged 60 to 70 who had an allogeneic stem cell transplant, so the T cells may come from the graft donor. Some clones in this sample may be carry-over from other donors' samples. The source material was peripheral blood mononuclear cells, sampled 30 days after allogeneic stem cell transplant. This rearrangement joins TRBV15 to TRBJ2-3, with D possibly being TRBD2 (6 bases). This CDR3 reads CATSRAGTGRTDTQYF. CDR3 nucleotides: TGTGCCACCAGCAGGGCCGGGACTGGGAGGACAGATACGCAGTATTTT.